This T cell receptor beta chain originates from a study of blood T cell repertoires in COVID-19. Overall study context: Acute-phase and convalescent COVID-19 samples originated in the United States, Italy and Spain. The cDNA or gDNA used as material had been derived from T cells, B-cell-depleted T cells, or PBMCs.

Original methodology: Counts of nucleated cells, estimated from reference gene primer amplification, were obtained. Libraries were prepared by immunoSEQ multiplex PCR; TCRdb keeps only in-frame clonotypes and omits some of them. From that table come the V and J calls and clone size; the DNA was used to work out D and trimming. Of roughly 200,000 clones in the sample, 70% to 90% were seen once. This CDR3 is 15 amino acids long. V shed 3 bases and J shed 4 bases, with 15 bases lying between them. The germline CDR1 and CDR2 sequences are MNHEY and SMNVEV (reference sequence). Sequences were obtained from peripheral blood. The chain employs TRBV27 and TRBJ1-2, with a weak D call TRBD1 (5 bases). This receptor was identified in a man aged 55 to 70 with active or convalescent COVID-19. The CDR3 sequence is CASSFSGTNPYGYTF. The CDR3 DNA reads TGTGCCAGCAGTTTTTCAGGGACTAACCCCTATGGCTACACCTTC.